This T cell receptor (beta chain) was identified during a study of cytomegalovirus exposure and HLA in healthy donors. Study at large: There were more than 350 genotyped donors. Of these, 75% to 85% fell in the genetic ancestry cluster associated with self-reported Caucasian donors.

Study outcomes and limitations: The study recorded over 150 TCR beta chains that were cytomegalovirus-associated. Reported performance of the classifier showed diagnosis of cytomegalovirus status with high specificity and sensitivity. Later work found most CMV-associated TCR beta chains apparently HLA-restricted.

PCR amplification relied on 60 Vbeta primers (plus 13 Jbeta primers). The table came from immunoSEQ multiplex PCR; TCRdb's copy has only in-frame clones and leaves some out. This sample yields some 200,000 clones, of which around 80% are seen a single time; about a sixth belongs to the top ten. Turning to this clone: Antigen unknown.

Source material: PBMCs. The origin of this receptor is a man aged 40-49 years in good health and CMV-seronegative.

The CDR3 nucleotides read TGTGCCAGCAGCTTCGGACTAGCGGGAGATGGTGAGCAGTTCTTC. Encoded protein: CASSFGLAGDGEQFF. V gene TRBV7-6 combines with J gene TRBJ2-1; 13 nucleotides agree with TRBD2. J gave up 9 bases and V 3 bases, and 5 bases lay outside the gene matches. The CDR3 has 15 amino acids. Germline V gene lookup returns CDR1 SGHVS and CDR2 FNYEAQ.